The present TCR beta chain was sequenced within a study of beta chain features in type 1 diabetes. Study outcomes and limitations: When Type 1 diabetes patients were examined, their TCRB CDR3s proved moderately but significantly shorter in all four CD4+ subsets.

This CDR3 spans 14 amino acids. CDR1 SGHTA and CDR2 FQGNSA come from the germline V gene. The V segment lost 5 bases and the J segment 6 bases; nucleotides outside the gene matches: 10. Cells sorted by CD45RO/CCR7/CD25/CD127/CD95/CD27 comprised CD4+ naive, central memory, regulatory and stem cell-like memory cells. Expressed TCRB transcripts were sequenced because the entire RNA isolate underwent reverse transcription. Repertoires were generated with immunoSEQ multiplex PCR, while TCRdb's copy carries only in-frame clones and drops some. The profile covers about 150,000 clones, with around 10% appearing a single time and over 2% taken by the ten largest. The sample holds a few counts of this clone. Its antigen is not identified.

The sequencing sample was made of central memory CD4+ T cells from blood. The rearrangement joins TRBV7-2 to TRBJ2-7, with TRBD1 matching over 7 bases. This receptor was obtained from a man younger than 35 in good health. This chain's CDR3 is CASSPVRGQSEQYF. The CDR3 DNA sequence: TGTGCCAGCAGCCCGGTGAGGGGGCAGAGCGAGCAGTACTTC.